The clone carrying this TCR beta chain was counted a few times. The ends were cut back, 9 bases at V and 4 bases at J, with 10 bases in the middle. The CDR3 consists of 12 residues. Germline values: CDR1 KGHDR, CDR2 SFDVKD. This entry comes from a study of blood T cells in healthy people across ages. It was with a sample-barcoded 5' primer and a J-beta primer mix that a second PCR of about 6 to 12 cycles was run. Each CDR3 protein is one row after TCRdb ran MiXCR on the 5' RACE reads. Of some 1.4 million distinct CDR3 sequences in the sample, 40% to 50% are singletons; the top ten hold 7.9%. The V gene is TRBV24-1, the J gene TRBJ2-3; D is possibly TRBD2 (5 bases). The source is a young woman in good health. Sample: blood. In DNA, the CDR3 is TGTGCCACCTCGGGGTATGCAGATACGCAGTATTTT. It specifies CATSGYADTQYF.